Listed below are T cell receptor beta chains from one sample, sequenced in a study of blood T cell repertoires in COVID-19. TCRdb's table, derived via immunoSEQ multiplex PCR, lists solely in-frame clones and lacks some. The table has tens of thousands of clones, about 83% seen once. Material: peripheral blood. The source is an older man with acute or convalescent COVID-19. The CDR3 runs from the conserved cysteine through the conserved F or W. D genes are given only for firm matches. Part of the rows lack a size; the others show once, few, many or a class for expanded clones.

14 TRBJ1-6 NA NA TRBV19 TGTGCCAGTAGTACCTCAGGGCAGAATTCACCCCTCCACTTT CASSTSGQNSPLHF
13 TRBJ2-7 NA NA TRBV6-5 TGTGCCAGCAGTTCACAGACCTCCTACGAGCAGTACTTC CASSSQTSYEQYF
13 TRBJ1-5 TRBD1 NA TRBV30 TGTGCCTACGGACAGGGACCCAATCAGCCCCAGCATTTT CAYGQGPNQPQHF
17 TRBJ2-2 TRBD1 NA TRBV6-6 TGTGCCAGCAGTCCAGCTCGGGACAGGGGATCGACCGGGGAGCTGTTTTTT CASSPARDRGSTGELFF
17 TRBJ2-1 TRBD2 NA TRBV19 TGTGCCACCTCCCTCGCGGGGGTAGCGGGAGGTTACAATGAGCAGTTCTTC CATSLAGVAGGYNEQFF
13 TRBJ1-2 TRBD1 NA TRBV12-3/TRBV12-4 TGTGCCAGCAGTGTGGGACAGAACTATGGCTACACCTTC CASSVGQNYGYTF
12 TRBJ2-1 NA NA TRBV9 TGTGCCAGCAGTGCTACAGGGTATGAGCAGTTCTTC CASSATGYEQFF
16 TRBJ1-3 NA NA TRBV19 TGTGCCAGTAGTATCCCGGGTGGTAGCTCTGGAAACACCATATATTTT CASSIPGGSSGNTIYF
14 TRBJ1-3 NA NA TRBV30 TGTGCCTGGAGTGCAGGGTGGACCGGAAACACCATATATTTT CAWSAGWTGNTIYF
15 TRBJ2-7 TRBD2 NA TRBV6-5 TGTGCCAGCAGTCCACCGGGAGGCCTAGGGGACGAGCAGTACTTC CASSPPGGLGDEQYF
14 TRBJ2-1 NA NA TRBV5-5 TGTGCCAGCAGTTACAAATCCCCAGGGAATGAGCAGTTCTTC CASSYKSPGNEQFF
17 TRBJ2-7 NA NA TRBV9 TGTGCCAGCAGCGTAGATCAGGTTGCGGACACCTCCTACGAGCAGTACTTC CASSVDQVADTSYEQYF
12 TRBJ1-2 TRBD1 NA TRBV12-3/TRBV12-4 TGTGCCAGCAGTGGGACAGACTATGGCTACACCTTC CASSGTDYGYTF
13 TRBJ1-2 TRBD1 NA TRBV3-1/TRBV3-2 TGTGCCAGCAGCCAAGAAGGGGGCTCTGGCTACACCTTC CASSQEGGSGYTF
15 TRBJ2-3 NA NA TRBV19 TGTGCCAGTAGTAGTACCGGGACAAGAAGAGATACGCAGTATTTT CASSSTGTRRDTQYF
14 TRBJ2-5 NA NA TRBV6-5 TGTGCCAGCAGCCCGGGACTTCATACGGAGACCCAGTACTTC CASSPGLHTETQYF
15 TRBJ1-5 NA NA TRBV4-1 TGCGCCAGCAGCCAACTAGAATACACCAATCAGCCCCAGCATTTT CASSQLEYTNQPQHF
13 TRBJ1-3 NA few TRBV6-5 TGTGCCAGCAGCGTAGAGGCTGGAAACACCATATATTTT CASSVEAGNTIYF